One and the same sample provided the 8 T cell receptor beta chains below, sequenced in a study of CD8 T cells in Susac syndrome. An input of 0.5 to 1 ug of RNA was subjected to reverse transcription using random hexamers. One entry per CDR3 protein results from TCRdb running MiXCR on the immunoSEQ multiplex PCR reads. The sample yields about 400,000 distinct CDR3 sequences, around 83% seen once. Sequencing was performed on CD8+ T cells from PBMCs. The receptor set was obtained from a human donor with multiple sclerosis.

In its sample, this clonotype was seen a few times. This rearrangement joins TRBV6-8 to TRBJ1-2, with a tentative D call TRBD1 (6 bases). From germline, CDR1 is MNHGY and CDR2 SAAAGT. V was pared by 2 bases and J by 6 bases, with 16 bases between. The CDR3 length is 15 residues. CDR3 loop: CASSYGPGQKDGYTF. The CDR3 DNA follows: TGTGCCAGCAGTTACGGTCCCGGACAGAAAGATGGCTACACCTTC.

This chain uses TRBV5-1 with TRBJ2-1, with 8 bases lining up with TRBD2. Germline loops: CDR1 SGHRS, CDR2 YFSETQ. V gave up 2 bases and J gave up 9 bases; unmatched junction bases: 16. The CDR3 is 17 amino acids. The CDR3 here is CASSFGLAGLRDGEQFF. The CDR3 DNA reads TGCGCCAGCAGCTTCGGATTAGCGGGGTTGAGGGACGGTGAGCAGTTCTTC. Using reference TRBV5-1 and TRBJ2-1 for the parts outside the CDR3, the full variable domain is KAGVTQTPRYLIKTRGQQVTLSCSPISGHRSVSWYQQTPGQGLQFLFEYFSETQRNKGNFPGRFSGRQFSNSRSEMNVSTLELGDSALYLCASSFGLAGLRDGEQFFGPGTRLTVL.

V is TRBV10-1 and J is TRBJ2-7; 7 bases are a match to TRBD1. J was trimmed by 3 bases and V by 6 bases; bases with no gene match: 11. CDR3 length: 15 amino acids. Germline V gene sequence: CDR1 WNHNN, CDR2 SYGVQD (reference sequence). The CDR3 bases are TGCGCCAGCAGGAACAACCCGGGACAGAGCTACGAGCAGTACTTC. Residues: CASRNNPGQSYEQYF.

The gene calls are TRBV7-9 and TRBJ2-7, with D perhaps TRBD2 (6 bases). Per the germline V gene, CDR1 is SEHNR and CDR2 is FQNEAQ (reference sequence). There are 13 residues in the CDR3. The V end was cut by 8 bases, the J end by 5 bases, with 16 bases between. CDR3 region: CASYAPGEDEQYF. CDR3 nucleotides: TGTGCCAGCTATGCCCCGGGAGAAGACGAGCAGTACTTC.

V usage is TRBV2 and J usage is TRBJ2-2, with TRBD2 matching over 10 bases. Germline V gene data show CDR1 as SNHLY and CDR2 as FYNNEI. The CDR3 totals 17 residues. J was trimmed by 6 bases and V by 7 bases; bases with no gene match: 14. The CDR3: CASTIFGTSEQSGELFF. The CDR3, as DNA: TGTGCCAGCACGATTTTTGGGACTAGCGAACAATCCGGGGAGCTGTTTTTT.

This rearrangement joins TRBV30 to TRBJ2-2; perhaps TRBD2 as D (6 bases). CDR3 length: 16 residues. Trimming pared 2 bases from V and 7 bases from J, leaving 20 bases between. Germline V lookup: CDR1 GTSNPN, CDR2 SVGIG (reference sequence). CDR3 coding DNA: TGTGCCTGGAGTCCGGTCGCGGGGTCGGGGAGCGGGGAGCTGTTTTTT. Protein: CAWSPVAGSGSGELFF.

This clonotype was found once. The chain uses TRBV2 and TRBJ1-3; no firm D call. Trimming removed 8 bases from V and 0 bases from J, with 14 bases in between. The CDR3 length is 15 residues. The V gene's germline CDR1 is SNHLY and CDR2 FYNNEI. As DNA, the CDR3 is TGTGCCAGCCGCGAACCAAACCCCTCTGGAAACACCATATATTTT. This translates into CASREPNPSGNTIYF.

The gene calls are TRBV4-1 and TRBJ2-7; 7 nucleotides line up with TRBD2. CDR1 and CDR2 from the germline V gene are MGHRA and YSYEKL. This CDR3 has 15 residues. V trimming: 0 bases; J trimming: 5 bases; junction bases outside the gene matches: 7. The CDR3 loop reads CASSQDAAGSDEQYF. DNA for the CDR3: TGCGCCAGCAGCCAAGATGCAGCGGGGTCGGACGAGCAGTACTTC.